This T cell receptor beta chain was observed in a study of blood T cell repertoires in COVID-19. About the study: Sites in the United States, Italy and Spain provided acute and convalescent COVID-19 samples. Sample material is recorded as cDNA or gDNA derived from T cells, B-cell-depleted T cells, or PBMCs.

J lost 4 bases, V lost 4 bases, and 8 bases had no gene match. The CDR3 covers 14 residues. Per the germline V gene, CDR1 is SGHTS and CDR2 is YDEGEE. As processed by the authors: Reference gene primer amplification yielded estimated nucleated cell counts. Sequenced by immunoSEQ multiplex PCR; TCRdb stores in-frame clones only, minus some. D and trimming were read from the DNA, whereas the V and J calls and clone size are those reported in that table. The sample lists some 150,000 clones, about 88% occurring once. This sequence originates from a woman between 65 and 79 years old with acute or convalescent COVID-19. The chain is built from TRBV5-8 and TRBJ2-7; 7 nucleotides agree with TRBD1. Sample: peripheral blood. The CDR3 DNA sequence: TGTGCCAGCAGCCGGGACAGCTCTTATTACGAGCAGTACTTC. This translates into CASSRDSSYYEQYF.